This T cell receptor beta chain was retrieved from a study of neurological immune-mediated disorders. Findings of the study overall: None of the CDR3 amino acid sequences found in expanded clones was shared across subjects. This suggests that the TCR-beta repertoires were private in all groups. HTLV-1-associated myelopathy had the most TCR clonal expansion, and multiple sclerosis had the least, less than healthy controls.

The V gene lost 4 bases and the J gene lost 1 base, with 4 bases spanning the gap. Germline CDR1 WSHSY, CDR2 SAAADI. CDR3 size: 12 residues. This clonotype was recorded many times. Its antigen remains unidentified. In TCRdb, the 5' RACE reads were re-called with MiXCR into one record per CDR3 protein. The table lists about 99,000 distinct CDR3 sequences, approximately 11% of them singletons. Time point: longitudinal time-point 3. The chain recombines TRBV10-2 with TRBJ2-5, with D hard to call. Sample: PBMCs. This clonotype was obtained from a female donor with HTLV-1-associated myelopathy (HAM/TSP). CDR3 protein: CASSGSQETQYF. The CDR3 nucleotides are TGCGCCAGCAGTGGCAGCCAAGAGACCCAGTACTTC.